This TCR beta chain was recorded in a study of T cell responses to AZD1222 COVID-19 vaccine. The table came from immunoSEQ multiplex PCR; TCRdb's copy has only in-frame clones and leaves some out. The data hold about 150,000 clones, with 88% observed a single time. Study-level results: Females made up more of the donors, who were largely white British, and clonal diversity may have come out too low. Targets within unmutated variant regions were reportedly found for nearly half of spike-specific TCRs. Samples come after the peak T cell response, not at day 14.

This clone was observed a single time. The antigen remains undetermined. V was clipped by 8 bases and J by 4 bases; unmatched bases: 6. The CDR3 totals 14 residues. Germline V gene data show CDR1 as MDHEN and CDR2 as SYDVKM. The sample in question was peripheral blood, obtained on day 0 of MenACWY control vaccination. The gene calls are TRBV28 and TRBJ2-3; TRBD1 aligns across 10 bases. This sequence was found in an adult in good health. For the CDR3, the DNA is TGTGCCAGCCTAGACAGGGGGCGTTCAGATACGCAGTATTTT. Translated: CASLDRGRSDTQYF.